Listed here is a single T cell receptor beta chain. This receptor's antigen is unknown. No base-level quality is on record; no much larger clone is a single base apart. Preparation of the library involved PCR. This sample was sequenced with an Illumina HiSeq 2500. To reduce PCR and sequencing biases, unique molecular identifiers were incorporated into the TCR beta cDNA libraries. Every 1 to 10 million input T cells yielded approximately 500,000 cDNA molecules, meaning each molecule approximated one T cell. The same protocol used for the earlier healthy control dataset was applied to prepare and sequence the patient libraries. Samples belonging to the same batch were prepared together, multiplexed and sequenced on a shared HiSeq lane. On the study's bioinformatics: MIGEC was used to process the raw barcoded reads, and molecular identifier groups with only a single read were discarded before consensus assembly and CDR3 extraction. VDJtools was used for post-analysis of the clonotype tables, with diversity normalized by down-sampling every dataset to the smallest sample size. To correct batch-related cross-sample contamination, repertoire overlap clustering matched CDR3 amino acid sequences but not nucleotide sequences. TCRdb trimmed public reads at Q25 via fastp, called clones via MiXCR and kept in-frame beta chains. Every entry covers one CDR3 protein and lists the most common genes and DNA from its rows. None of the V and J calls come from the authors' own analysis; TCRdb made them. The sample records hundreds of thousands of distinct CDR3 sequences, more than 50% of which are singletons. About 11% of the sample goes to the ten largest clones.

CDR1 is given as SGDLS and CDR2 as YYNGEE, both from the germline V gene. Inclusive of the bounding cysteine and phenylalanine, the CDR3 is 15 residues long. The retained sequence is limited to the CDR3, 45 bases, with the frame set at the first base. V loses 2 bases of germline sequence and J loses 3 bases, and the interval between the two ends is 12 bases. To demonstrate the VDJtools post-analysis software, the study profiled TCR beta repertoires from the peripheral blood of under 15 young patients with multiple sclerosis. The multiple sclerosis patients were children and adolescents ranging in age from about 6 to 17 years. This sample is drawn from a study of post-analysis software for immune sequencing data (dated by TCRdb to between 2015 and 2017). Regarding the research as a whole: Recorded disease courses included relapsing-remitting, secondary progressive and progressive-relapsing multiple sclerosis, with some patients lacking subtype annotation. A subset of samples was prepared in parallel using single-end sample barcoding, then pooled and co-amplified after Illumina adapter ligation. The patient repertoires were compared against some twelve previously published healthy control repertoires obtained from donors aged about 6 to 26 years.

Overall results and qualifications from the work: The control group was slightly older than the multiple sclerosis patient group. Significantly higher frequencies in patients than in controls were found for about five TRBV segments, including TRBV5-6, TRBV5-1 and TRBV20-1. Normalized Chao1 diversity was significantly lower in multiple sclerosis patients than controls, suggesting substantial peripheral T-cell clonal expansion. Strong co-clustering of samples prepared in the same batch was shown by direct clustering with F measure, prompting a batch-effect correction.

The rearranged segments are TRBV9 and TRBJ2-1; D gene: possibly TRBD2, on 6 matching bases. Sequenced sample: blood. This TCR came from a girl aged 2-10 years with multiple sclerosis. The nucleotide sequence is TGTGCCAGCAGCGTGAGGACTACCAGCTACAATGAGCAGTTCTTC. It codes for CASSVRTTSYNEQFF.